A single sample is the source of the 22 T cell receptor beta chains below, sequenced in a study of Graves' ophthalmopathy and Graves' hyperthyroidism. RNA transcripts were the template, and TCR beta CDR3 regions were amplified from them. First-round RT-PCR used HTBI primers; second-round multiplex PCR followed. TCRdb analysed the multiplex PCR reads with MiXCR anew, one entry per CDR3 protein. The sample consists of approximately 150,000 distinct CDR3 sequences, about two fifths of them appearing once. Material: peripheral blood. The receptors were gathered from a man younger than 40 with Graves' ophthalmopathy.

V gene TRBV2 combines with J gene TRBJ1-5; TRBD1 matches 8 bases. V lost 6 bases, J lost 10 bases, and 8 bases stayed unmatched. Looked up from germline, CDR1 is SNHLY and CDR2 is FYNNEI. The CDR3 covers 13 residues. The CDR3 protein is CASRGTGSGPQHF. The CDR3 DNA reads TGTGCCAGCAGAGGGACAGGTAGCGGACCCCAGCATTTT.

The rearrangement links TRBV7-2 to TRBJ2-2; possible D gene TRBD1, 6 bases. This CDR3 contains 14 residues. Trimming stripped 7 bases from V and 8 bases from J, with 17 bases between. Looked up from germline, CDR1 is SGHTA and CDR2 is FQGNSA. CDR3 amino acids: CASTPRTVLGELFF. The CDR3 DNA is TGTGCCAGCACCCCCCGGACAGTGTTAGGGGAGCTGTTTTTT.

This clonotype was seen many times. This rearrangement joins TRBV28 to TRBJ2-4; 8 bases fit TRBD2. With V trimmed by 6 bases and J by 3 bases, 16 bases remained unmatched. This CDR3 is 18 amino acids long. The germline V gene encodes CDR1 MDHEN and CDR2 SYDVKM. CDR3 in amino acids: CASSQLPGGPLVKNIQYF. The CDR3 coding sequence is TGTGCCAGCAGCCAACTGCCGGGAGGGCCGCTTGTCAAAAACATTCAGTACTTC.

There are many counts of this clonotype. This rearrangement joins TRBV11-1 to TRBJ1-1; D remains ambiguous. Germline V gene lookup returns CDR1 SGHAT and CDR2 FQDESV (reference sequence). This CDR3 spans 16 amino acids. V lost 4 bases to trimming and J lost 1 base, with 16 bases between them. The CDR3 DNA is TGTGCCAGCAGCTCGCGAGGAGGGAAACAGAACACTGAAGCTTTCTTT. Translated: CASSSRGGKQNTEAFF. Based on the CDR3 plus reference TRBV11-1 and TRBJ1-1, the full variable domain is EAEVAQSPRYKITEKSQAVAFWCDPISGHATLYWYRQILGQGPELLVQFQDESVVDDSQLPKDRFSAERLKGVDSTLKIQPAELGDSAMYLCASSSRGGKQNTEAFFGQGTRLTVV.

This clonotype was picked up many times. The V call is TRBV11-1, the J call TRBJ2-7; D is perhaps TRBD2 (6 bases). Trimming took 1 base from V and 0 from J, leaving 19 bases between them. The CDR3 is made up of 18 amino acids. CDR1 is SGHAT, CDR2 FQDESV, per germline (reference sequence). CDR3 sequence (DNA): TGTGCCAGCAGCTTAGGGGGACTCCCATATGTATCCTCCTACGAGCAGTACTTC. Translation: CASSLGGLPYVSSYEQYF.

This clonotype was recorded at least ten times. The gene calls are TRBV6-2 or TRBV6-3 and TRBJ2-7, with D perhaps matching TRBD1 (6 bases). Per germline, CDR1 MNHEY and CDR2 SVGEGT. The CDR3 consists of 13 residues. The V and J ends lost 2 bases and 3 bases respectively, with 8 bases between them. The CDR3 coding sequence is TGTGCCAGCAGTTACGTCAGGGGCTACGAGCAGTACTTC. It codes for CASSYVRGYEQYF.

In its sample, this clonotype was seen many times. This chain links TRBV27 with TRBJ2-7; 9 nucleotides match TRBD2. The germline V gene has CDR1 MNHEY and CDR2 SMNVEV (reference sequence). J lost 7 bases, V lost 7 bases, and 8 bases had no gene match. The CDR3 is 13 amino acids. Here the CDR3 DNA reads TGTGCCAGCAAGCTAGCGGGATCGGGGGAGCAGTACTTC. It translates to CASKLAGSGEQYF.

This clonotype was observed many times. The rearrangement joins TRBV28 to TRBJ2-2, with a tentative D call TRBD1 (5 bases). Per germline, CDR1 MDHEN and CDR2 SYDVKM. Trimming left V 6 bases short and J 2 bases short, with 10 bases between. The CDR3 runs 14 residues. The DNA for the CDR3 is TGTGCCAGCAGGTTGACAGCCAACACCGGGGAGCTGTTTTTT. This translates into CASRLTANTGELFF.

The chain employs TRBV28 and TRBJ2-7; D is possibly TRBD1 or TRBD2 (6 bases each). The CDR3 spans 15 residues. Between the trimmed V and J ends, which lost 5 bases and 2 bases, there was a span of 16 bases. Germline V gene lookup returns CDR1 MDHEN and CDR2 SYDVKM. CDR3: CASSPPRGQAYEQYF. Here the CDR3 DNA reads TGTGCCAGCAGTCCACCCCGGGGGCAGGCCTACGAGCAGTACTTC.

There are many counts of this clonotype. The chain combines TRBV10-3 with TRBJ1-2, with 8 bases identical to TRBD1. Germline CDR1 reads ENHRY; CDR2 reads SYGVKD. The CDR3 is made up of 14 amino acids. J gave up 2 bases and V 3 bases, and 2 bases lay outside the gene matches. This chain's CDR3 is CAISDRQGNYGYTF. The CDR3 coding sequence is TGTGCCATCAGTGATCGACAGGGGAACTATGGCTACACCTTC.

Many counts were recorded for this clonotype. This sequence joins TRBV13 and TRBJ2-5, with D maybe TRBD2 (6 bases). CDR1 is PRHDT and CDR2 is FYEKMQ in the germline V gene (reference sequence). Trimming removed 0 bases at V and 5 bases at J, with 13 bases between. The CDR3 covers 15 residues. CDR3 sequence reads: CASSLGGRGLETQYF. CDR3 sequence (DNA): TGTGCCAGCAGCTTAGGAGGACGGGGGTTGGAGACCCAGTACTTC.

This clonotype was seen repeatedly, ten times or more. The chain recombines TRBV2 with TRBJ2-2, with D possibly matching TRBD2 (6 bases). With 4 bases removed from V and 5 bases from J, the gap between germline ends came to 8 bases. CDR3 length: 13 amino acids. Germline V gives CDR1 SNHLY, CDR2 FYNNEI. The CDR3 loop reads CASSAEGTGELFF. The CDR3 DNA reads as TGTGCCAGCAGTGCGGAGGGAACCGGGGAGCTGTTTTTT.

This clonotype showed up many times. V and J are TRBV12-3 or TRBV12-4 and TRBJ1-5, with D uncertain. This CDR3 has 13 residues. Between the trimmed V and J ends, which lost 3 bases and 6 bases, there was a span of 9 bases. The CDR3 DNA reads TGTGCCAGCAGTTTCCATCGCTTTCAGCCCCAGCATTTT. Amino acids: CASSFHRFQPQHF.

This clonotype was seen many times. The V gene is TRBV5-1, the J gene TRBJ1-6, with TRBD1 matching over 8 bases. From germline, CDR1 is SGHRS and CDR2 YFSETQ. V gave up 4 bases and J gave up 6 bases; unmatched junction bases: 3. The CDR3 is 14 residues long. CDR3 DNA sequence: TGCGCCAGCAGCCTAGGACAGGGTAATTCACCCCTCCACTTT. It encodes CASSLGQGNSPLHF.

This clonotype was seen ten or more times. The junction differs from germline at one of its ends, possibly a read error. The rearrangement uses TRBV15 and TRBJ2-7; D may be TRBD2 (6 bases). The CDR3 is 14 residues long. Germline V gene sequence: CDR1 LNHNV, CDR2 YYDKDF (reference sequence). The DNA for the CDR3 is TGTGCCACCAGCAAGGGACTTCTAGGGTACGAGCAATACTTC. This sequence encodes CATSKGLLGYEQYF.

This clonotype came up many times. The CDR3 here is CASSFGQGGYGYTF. The CDR3 DNA reads as TGTGCCAGCAGCTTCGGACAGGGTGGCTATGGCTACACCTTC. The chain links TRBV13 to TRBJ1-2, with 8 bases lining up with TRBD1. V lost 3 bases and J lost 4; bases outside the gene matches: 4. Germline values: CDR1 PRHDT, CDR2 FYEKMQ (reference sequence). The CDR3 has 14 residues.

This chain joins TRBV12-3 or TRBV12-4 and TRBJ1-3; D call uncertain. V dropped 6 bases and J dropped 4 bases, with 10 bases sitting between them. The CDR3 runs to 13 residues. CDR3 residues: CASSHDIGNTIYF. DNA of the CDR3: TGTGCCAGCAGCCACGACATCGGAAACACCATATATTTT.

This clonotype was observed a single time. The chain couples TRBV4-1 to TRBJ1-1; D is unclear. Germline V gives CDR1 MGHRA, CDR2 YSYEKL. V lost 4 bases to trimming and J lost 4 bases, with 16 bases between them. The CDR3 contains 15 residues. The CDR3 region is CASSRQQRAGTEAFF. The DNA of the CDR3 is TGCGCCAGCAGCCGCCAACAGAGGGCTGGCACTGAAGCTTTCTTT.

Ten or more counts support this clonotype. The rearrangement joins TRBV28 to TRBJ2-7; 10 nucleotides align to TRBD1. Germline CDR1 MDHEN, CDR2 SYDVKM. The CDR3 has 15 amino acids. After removal of 5 bases from V and 5 bases from J, the junction contained 9 bases not matched to a gene. The chain's CDR3 is CASSTTDRGIDEQYF. In nucleotides, the CDR3 is TGTGCCAGCAGTACCACGGACAGGGGGATCGACGAGCAGTACTTC.

This clonotype appeared many times. The J gene is TRBJ2-7, the V gene TRBV28; D possibly corresponds to TRBD2 (5 bases). V was cut by 5 bases and J by 5 bases, with 16 bases left in between. Germline CDR1 reads MDHEN; CDR2 reads SYDVKM. The CDR3 runs 14 residues. The CDR3 nucleotides read TGTGCCAGCAGTCCTCCGGGGTTGGATAACGAGCAGTACTTC. Translating it yields CASSPPGLDNEQYF.

This clonotype was picked up many times. The chain has TRBV9 and TRBJ2-5; D uncertain. From germline, CDR1 is SGDLS and CDR2 YYNGEE. V gave up 0 bases and J gave up 5 bases, with 8 bases separating them. The CDR3 runs 13 residues. The chain's CDR3 is CASSVAVRETQYF. CDR3 coding DNA: TGTGCCAGCAGCGTAGCTGTGCGGGAGACCCAGTACTTC.

Many counts were recorded for this clonotype. This chain joins TRBV6-5 and TRBJ2-6; D remains unclear. The CDR3 has 15 residues. Germline V gene data show CDR1 as MNHEY and CDR2 as SVGAGI. V shed 7 bases and J shed 2 bases, with 12 bases lying between them. The CDR3 nucleotides are TGTGCCAGCAAGGGAACCCGGACTGGGGCCAACGTCCTGACTTTC. Translated, it gives CASKGTRTGANVLTF.